This is a list of T cell receptor beta chains from one sample in a study of beta chain features in type 1 diabetes. Sequencing used immunoSEQ multiplex PCR; TCRdb keeps in-frame clones, though not all of them. Of under 350,000 clones in the sample, 8% are singletons; the top ten hold roughly 1%. Sequenced: central memory CD4+ T cells from blood. Source of these receptors: a woman aged 18-30 years in good health. Both conserved end residues are part of each CDR3. Fields, in order: J gene, V gene, CDR3 protein.

J: TRBJ2-7; V: TRBV7-2; CDR3: CASSLKRGPYEQYF
J: TRBJ1-2; V: TRBV6-1; CDR3: CASSPEYRNSGGYTF
J: TRBJ1-4; V: TRBV5-4; CDR3: CASSLQAGGKLFF
J: TRBJ2-3; V: TRBV10-3; CDR3: CAISERAGGTDTQYF
J: TRBJ1-1; V: TRBV12-5; CDR3: CASGLNPSGSSTEAFF
J: TRBJ1-1; V: TRBV5-1; CDR3: CASSFGSLSEAFF
J: TRBJ2-3; V: TRBV6-6; CDR3: CASSLSTDTQYF
J: TRBJ1-1; V: TRBV5-1; CDR3: CASSLNGENTEAFF
J: TRBJ1-2; V: TRBV29-1; CDR3: CSVEKGAIGYGYTF
J: TRBJ2-1; V: TRBV6-6; CDR3: CASSASTGVKENEQFF
J: TRBJ2-1; V: TRBV11-1; CDR3: CASSFFTEGQFF
J: TRBJ2-1; V: TRBV18; CDR3: CASSWDRSNEQFF
J: TRBJ2-7; V: TRBV30; CDR3: CAWSLGRNSYEQYF
J: TRBJ2-3; V: TRBV4-3; CDR3: CASSQNTPASGYGGTQYF
J: TRBJ2-5; V: TRBV7-2; CDR3: CASSGQHRKETQYF
J: TRBJ2-7; V: TRBV5-4; CDR3: CASSLAGGSEQYF
J: TRBJ1-4; V: TRBV4-2; CDR3: CASSQDSYRVVEKLFF
J: TRBJ1-2; V: TRBV7-2; CDR3: CASSLNPPAGGLGGYGYTF
J: TRBJ2-1; V: TRBV18; CDR3: CASSPPGPTGDANEQFF
J: TRBJ2-6; V: TRBV30; CDR3: CAWQTRSGANVLTF
J: TRBJ2-1; V: TRBV20-1; CDR3: CSALGSDEQFF
J: TRBJ2-6; V: TRBV5-1; CDR3: CASSQKTVVPTGANVLTF
J: TRBJ1-1; V: TRBV27; CDR3: CASPKECSVCAEAFF
J: TRBJ1-1; V: TRBV15; CDR3: CATSSSAFGNTEAFF
J: TRBJ2-2; V: TRBV7-2; CDR3: CASSSSQVQGKALRGELFF
J: TRBJ1-1; V: TRBV2; CDR3: CASSDGRDTEAFF
J: TRBJ2-1; V: TRBV5-5; CDR3: CASTRSGWLNEQFF
J: TRBJ1-2; V: TRBV9; CDR3: CASSGTPARLNYGYTF
J: TRBJ1-6; V: TRBV28; CDR3: CASSFGRQNSPLHF
J: TRBJ2-3; V: TRBV9; CDR3: CASSYTTDTQYF
J: TRBJ2-2; V: TRBV11-3; CDR3: CASSLELSSAETGELFF
J: TRBJ2-2; V: TRBV5-6; CDR3: CASSPGYANTGELFF
J: TRBJ2-3; V: TRBV7-2; CDR3: CASSPWGPTDTQYF
J: TRBJ2-5; V: TRBV5-4; CDR3: CASSLGSIQETQYF
J: TRBJ2-1; V: TRBV7-7; CDR3: CASSLGSGNFYNEQFF
J: TRBJ2-5; V: TRBV9; CDR3: CASSVDGIAGETQYF
J: TRBJ2-3; V: TRBV7-3; CDR3: CASSLMAPTGADTQYF
J: TRBJ1-5; V: TRBV19; CDR3: CASSTDRRGQPQHF
J: TRBJ1-1; V: TRBV14; CDR3: CASSQELVGTEAFF
J: TRBJ2-2; V: TRBV7-2; CDR3: CASSPRDYNTGELFF
J: TRBJ2-3; V: TRBV7-6; CDR3: CASSLGSTSGSTQYF
J: TRBJ1-1; V: TRBV20-1; CDR3: CSVMGNTEAFF